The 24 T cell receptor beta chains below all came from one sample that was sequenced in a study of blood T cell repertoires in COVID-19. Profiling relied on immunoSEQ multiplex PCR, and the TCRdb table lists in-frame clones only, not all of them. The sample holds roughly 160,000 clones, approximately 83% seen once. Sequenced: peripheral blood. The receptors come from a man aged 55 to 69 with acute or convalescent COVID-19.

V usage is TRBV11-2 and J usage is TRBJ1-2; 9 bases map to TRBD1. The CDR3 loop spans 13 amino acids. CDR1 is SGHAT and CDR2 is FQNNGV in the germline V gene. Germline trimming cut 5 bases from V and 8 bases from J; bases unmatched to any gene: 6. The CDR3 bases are TGTGCCAGCAGCCCACAGGGGGCGATCGGCTACACCTTC. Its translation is CASSPQGAIGYTF.

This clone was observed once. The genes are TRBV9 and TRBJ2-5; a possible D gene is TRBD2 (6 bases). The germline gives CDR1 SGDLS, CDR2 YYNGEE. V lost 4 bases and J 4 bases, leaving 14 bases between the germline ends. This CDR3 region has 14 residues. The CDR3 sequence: CASSPRGDGETQYF. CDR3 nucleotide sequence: TGTGCCAGCAGCCCCCGCGGGGACGGAGAGACCCAGTACTTC.

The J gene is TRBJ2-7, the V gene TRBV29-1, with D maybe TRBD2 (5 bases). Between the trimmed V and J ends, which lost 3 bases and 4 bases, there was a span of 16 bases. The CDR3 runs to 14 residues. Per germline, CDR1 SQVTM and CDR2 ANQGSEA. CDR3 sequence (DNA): TGCAGCGTTGAGACGACGAGGGCTTCGTACGAGCAGTACTTC. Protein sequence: CSVETTRASYEQYF.

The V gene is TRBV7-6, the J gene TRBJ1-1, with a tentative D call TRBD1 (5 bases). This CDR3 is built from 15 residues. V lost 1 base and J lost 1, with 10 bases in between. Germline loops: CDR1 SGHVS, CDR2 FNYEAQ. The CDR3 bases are TGTGCCAGCAGCTTAGGGCAGGGTTGGAACACTGAAGCTTTCTTT. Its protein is CASSLGQGWNTEAFF.

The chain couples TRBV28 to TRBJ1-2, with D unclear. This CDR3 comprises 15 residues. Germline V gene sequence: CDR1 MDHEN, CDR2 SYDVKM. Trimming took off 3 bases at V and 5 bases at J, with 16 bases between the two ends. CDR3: CASSFGSKRGYGYTF. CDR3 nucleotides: TGTGCCAGCAGTTTTGGAAGTAAGCGAGGATATGGCTACACCTTC.

The CDR3, as DNA: TGTGCCAGCAGCTTGGTGACAGATGATGGCTACACCTTC. Translating it yields CASSLVTDDGYTF. The chain recombines TRBV5-4 with TRBJ1-2; possibly TRBD1 for D (5 bases). V shed 0 bases and J shed 6 bases, with 9 bases lying between them. The CDR3 has 13 amino acids. Germline-derived CDR1 and CDR2 are SGHNT and YYREEE (reference sequence). Using reference TRBV5-4 and TRBJ1-2 for the parts outside the CDR3, the full variable domain is ETGVTQSPTHLIKTRGQQVTLRCSSQSGHNTVSWYQQALGQGPQFIFQYYREEENGRGNFPPRFSGLQFPNYSSELNVNALELDDSALYLCASSLVTDDGYTFGSGTRLTVV.

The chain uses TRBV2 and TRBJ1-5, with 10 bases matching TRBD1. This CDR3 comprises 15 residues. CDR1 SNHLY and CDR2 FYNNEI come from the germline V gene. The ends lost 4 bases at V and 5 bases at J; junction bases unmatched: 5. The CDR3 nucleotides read TGTGCCAGCAGTGGGGACAGGGGACGAGATCAGCCCCAGCATTTT. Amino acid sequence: CASSGDRGRDQPQHF.

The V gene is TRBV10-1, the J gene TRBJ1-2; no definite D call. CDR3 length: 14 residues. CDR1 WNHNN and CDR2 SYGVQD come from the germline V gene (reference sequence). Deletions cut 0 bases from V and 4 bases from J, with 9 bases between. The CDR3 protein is CASSESLEAYGYTF. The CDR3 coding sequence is TGCGCCAGCAGTGAGTCCCTAGAGGCCTATGGCTACACCTTC.

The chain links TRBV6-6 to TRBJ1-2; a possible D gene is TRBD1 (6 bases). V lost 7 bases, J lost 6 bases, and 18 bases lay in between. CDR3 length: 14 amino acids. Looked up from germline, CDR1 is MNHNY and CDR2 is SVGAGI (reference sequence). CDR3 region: CASTPTGWGDGYTF. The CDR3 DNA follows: TGTGCCAGCACACCTACAGGGTGGGGAGATGGCTACACCTTC.

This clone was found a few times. The CDR3 sequence: CASSDHGWLAFQGNSYEQYF. CDR3 nucleotides: TGTGCCAGCAGTGATCATGGGTGGCTAGCGTTTCAAGGAAACTCCTACGAGCAGTACTTC. This chain joins TRBV2 and TRBJ2-7, with TRBD2 as a possible D gene (6 bases). Looked up from germline, CDR1 is SNHLY and CDR2 is FYNNEI. V lost 3 bases, J lost 0 bases, and 27 bases lay in between. CDR3 length: 20 residues.

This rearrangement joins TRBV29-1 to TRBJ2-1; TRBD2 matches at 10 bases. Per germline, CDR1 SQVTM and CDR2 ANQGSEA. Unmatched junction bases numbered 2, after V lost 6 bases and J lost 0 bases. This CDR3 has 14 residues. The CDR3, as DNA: TGCAGCGTGGAGCGGGAGGGCTCCTACAATGAGCAGTTCTTC. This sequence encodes CSVEREGSYNEQFF.

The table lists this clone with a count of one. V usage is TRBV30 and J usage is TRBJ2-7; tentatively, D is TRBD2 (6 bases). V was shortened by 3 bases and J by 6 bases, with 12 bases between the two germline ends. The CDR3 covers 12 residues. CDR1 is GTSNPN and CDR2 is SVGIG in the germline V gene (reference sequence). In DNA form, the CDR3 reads TGTGCCTGGAGCGGAGGGTACGGCGAGCAGTACTTC. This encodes CAWSGGYGEQYF.

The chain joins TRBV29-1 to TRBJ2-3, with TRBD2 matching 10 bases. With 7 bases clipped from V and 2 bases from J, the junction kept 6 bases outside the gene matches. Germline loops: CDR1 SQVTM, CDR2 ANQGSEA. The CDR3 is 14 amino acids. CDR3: CSAETSGSTDTQYF. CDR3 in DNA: TGCAGCGCAGAGACTAGCGGGTCCACAGATACGCAGTATTTT.

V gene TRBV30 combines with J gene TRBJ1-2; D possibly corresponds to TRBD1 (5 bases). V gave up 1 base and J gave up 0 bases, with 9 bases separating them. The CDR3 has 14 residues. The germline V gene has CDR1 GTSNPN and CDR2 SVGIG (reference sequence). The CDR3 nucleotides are TGTGCCTGGAGTGACGGGGGACCTAACTATGGCTACACCTTC. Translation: CAWSDGGPNYGYTF.

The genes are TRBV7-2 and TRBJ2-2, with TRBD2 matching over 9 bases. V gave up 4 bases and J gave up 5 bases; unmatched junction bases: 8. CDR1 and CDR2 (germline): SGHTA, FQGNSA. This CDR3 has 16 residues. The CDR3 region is CASSYAGLAGTGELFF. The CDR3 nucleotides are TGTGCCAGCAGCTACGCGGGGCTAGCGGGAACCGGGGAGCTGTTTTTT.

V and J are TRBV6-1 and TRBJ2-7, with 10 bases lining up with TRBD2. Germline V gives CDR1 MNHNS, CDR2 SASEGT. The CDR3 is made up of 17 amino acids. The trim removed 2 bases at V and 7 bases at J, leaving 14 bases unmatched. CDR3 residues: CASSEQGDKRGGMEQYF. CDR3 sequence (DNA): TGTGCCAGCAGTGAACAGGGAGATAAGCGGGGGGGAATGGAGCAGTACTTC.

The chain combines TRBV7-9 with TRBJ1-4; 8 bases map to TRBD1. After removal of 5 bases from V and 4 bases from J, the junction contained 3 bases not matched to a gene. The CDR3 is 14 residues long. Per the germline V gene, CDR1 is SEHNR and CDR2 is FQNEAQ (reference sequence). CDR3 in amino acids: CASSADRGNEKLFF. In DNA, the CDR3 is TGTGCCAGCAGCGCCGACAGGGGTAATGAAAAACTGTTTTTT.

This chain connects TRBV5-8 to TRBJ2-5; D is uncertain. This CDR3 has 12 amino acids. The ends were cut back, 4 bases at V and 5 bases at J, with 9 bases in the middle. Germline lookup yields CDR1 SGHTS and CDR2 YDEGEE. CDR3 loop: CASSRYSETQYF. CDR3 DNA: TGTGCCAGCAGCCGTTATTCGGAGACCCAGTACTTC.

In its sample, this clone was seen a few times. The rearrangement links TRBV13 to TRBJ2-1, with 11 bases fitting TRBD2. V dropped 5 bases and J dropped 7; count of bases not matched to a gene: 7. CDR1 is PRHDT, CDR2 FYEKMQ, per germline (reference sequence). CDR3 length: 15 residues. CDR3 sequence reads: CASSLLAGASNEQFF. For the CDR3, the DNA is TGTGCCAGCAGCCTACTAGCGGGAGCCAGTAATGAGCAGTTCTTC.

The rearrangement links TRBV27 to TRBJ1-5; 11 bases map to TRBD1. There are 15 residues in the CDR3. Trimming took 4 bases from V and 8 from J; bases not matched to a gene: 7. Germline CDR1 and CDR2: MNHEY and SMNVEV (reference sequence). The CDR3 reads CASSSGTGGIKPQHF. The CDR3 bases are TGTGCCAGCAGTTCCGGGACAGGGGGTATAAAGCCCCAGCATTTT.

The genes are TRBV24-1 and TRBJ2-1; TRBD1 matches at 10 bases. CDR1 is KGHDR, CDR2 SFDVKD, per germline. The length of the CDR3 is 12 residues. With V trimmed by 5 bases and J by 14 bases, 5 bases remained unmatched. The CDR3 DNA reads TGTGCCACCAGTGGTTCCGGGACAGGGGAGTTCTTC. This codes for CATSGSGTGEFF.

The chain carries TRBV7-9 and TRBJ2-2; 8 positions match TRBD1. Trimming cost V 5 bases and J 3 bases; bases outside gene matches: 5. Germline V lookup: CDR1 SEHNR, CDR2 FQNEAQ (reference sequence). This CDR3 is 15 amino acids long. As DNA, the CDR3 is TGTGCCAGCAGCCTCGGACAGGGTGACACCGGGGAGCTGTTTTTT. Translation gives CASSLGQGDTGELFF.

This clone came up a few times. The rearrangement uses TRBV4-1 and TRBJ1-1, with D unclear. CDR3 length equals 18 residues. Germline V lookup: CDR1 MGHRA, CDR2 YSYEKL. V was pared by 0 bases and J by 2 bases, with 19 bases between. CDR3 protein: CASSQDGGLGRPNTEAFF. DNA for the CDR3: TGCGCCAGCAGCCAAGACGGCGGGTTGGGCAGACCAAACACTGAAGCTTTCTTT.

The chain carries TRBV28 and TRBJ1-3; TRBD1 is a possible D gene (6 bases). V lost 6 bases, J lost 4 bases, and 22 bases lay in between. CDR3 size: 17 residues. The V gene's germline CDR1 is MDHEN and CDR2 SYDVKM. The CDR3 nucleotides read TGTGCCAGCAGAGGACACCTAGGGGGGGGCCTCGGAAACACCATATATTTT. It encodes CASRGHLGGGLGNTIYF.